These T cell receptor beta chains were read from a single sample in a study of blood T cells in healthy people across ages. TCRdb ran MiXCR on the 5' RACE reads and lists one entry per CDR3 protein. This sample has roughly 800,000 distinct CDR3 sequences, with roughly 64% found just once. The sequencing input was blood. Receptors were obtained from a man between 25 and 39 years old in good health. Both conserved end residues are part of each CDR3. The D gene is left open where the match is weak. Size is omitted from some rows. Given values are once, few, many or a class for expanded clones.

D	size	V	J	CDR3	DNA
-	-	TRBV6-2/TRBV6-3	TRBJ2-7	CASSPNFAYEQYF	TGTGCCAGCAGCCCAAACTTCGCGTACGAGCAGTACTTC
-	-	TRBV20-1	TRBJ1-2	CSARPNDGDFYGYTF	TGCAGTGCTAGACCCAACGACGGGGACTTCTATGGCTACACCTTC
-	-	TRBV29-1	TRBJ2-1	CSVAPGGGVYNEQFF	TGCAGCGTTGCCCCGGGTGGGGGAGTATATAATGAGCAGTTCTTC
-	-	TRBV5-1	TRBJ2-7	CASTLSGPDEQYF	TGCGCCAGCACCCTTTCAGGCCCCGACGAGCAGTACTTC
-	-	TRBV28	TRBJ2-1	CASSLPGTAYNEQFF	TGTGCCAGCAGTTTACCGGGGACCGCTTACAATGAGCAGTTCTTC
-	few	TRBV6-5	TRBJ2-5	CASSSITPRETQYF	TGTGCCAGCAGCTCAATCACTCCTCGGGAGACCCAGTACTTC
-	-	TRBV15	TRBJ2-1	CATSTAYSPYQFF	TGTGCCACCAGCACAGCCTATTCCCCCTACCAGTTCTTC
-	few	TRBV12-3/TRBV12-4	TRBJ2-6	CASSPAGGSSFGANVLTF	TGTGCCAGCAGTCCGGCGGGCGGGTCCTCATTCGGGGCCAACGTCCTGACTTTC
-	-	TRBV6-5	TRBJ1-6	CASSYEQRDSPLHF	TGTGCCAGCAGTTATGAACAGCGAGATTCACCCCTCCACTTT
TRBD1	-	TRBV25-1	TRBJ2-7	CASRNAFGDRVSTPIYEQYF	TGTGCCAGCAGGAATGCATTCGGGGACAGGGTATCAACTCCAATTTACGAGCAGTACTTC
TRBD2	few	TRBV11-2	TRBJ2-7	CASRRLATTYEQYF	TGTGCCAGCAGAAGACTAGCGACCACCTACGAGCAGTACTTC
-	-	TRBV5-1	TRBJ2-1	CASSFGQVEEVEQFF	TGCGCCAGCAGCTTTGGGCAGGTGGAAGAGGTTGAGCAGTTCTTC
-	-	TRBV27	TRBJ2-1	CASSSSAVNEQFF	TGTGCCAGCAGTTCATCGGCCGTAAATGAGCAGTTCTTC
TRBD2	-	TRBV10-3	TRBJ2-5	CAINAGGFQETQYF	TGTGCCATCAATGCGGGAGGCTTCCAAGAGACCCAGTACTTC
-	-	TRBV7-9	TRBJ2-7	CASSVGQGIDEQYF	TGTGCCAGCAGCGTGGGCCAGGGGATCGACGAGCAGTACTTC
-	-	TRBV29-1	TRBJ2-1	CSGWERGSGQFF	TGCAGCGGTTGGGAAAGGGGATCGGGGCAGTTCTTC
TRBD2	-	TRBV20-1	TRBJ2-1	CSARSLVAGVYNEQFF	TGCAGTGCTAGATCCCTCGTAGCGGGAGTATATAATGAGCAGTTCTTC
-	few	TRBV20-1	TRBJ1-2	CSARAGNYGYTF	TGCAGTGCTAGAGCGGGGAACTATGGCTACACCTTC
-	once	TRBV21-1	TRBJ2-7	CASSEVDRTYEQYF	TGTGCCAGCAGCGAGGTCGACAGAACCTACGAGCAGTACTTC
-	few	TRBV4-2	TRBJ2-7	CASSQVVDTYEQYF	TGTGCCAGCAGCCAAGTAGTAGACACCTACGAGCAGTACTTC
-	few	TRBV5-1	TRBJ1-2	CASSSDLYGYTF	TGCGCCAGCAGCTCGGATCTTTATGGCTACACCTTC
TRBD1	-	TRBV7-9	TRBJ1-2	CASSWTGAVGYTF	TGTGCCAGCAGCTGGACAGGGGCAGTCGGCTACACCTTC
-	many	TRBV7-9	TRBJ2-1	CASSSTTGVTEQFF	TGTGCCAGCAGCTCCACTACCGGAGTTACTGAGCAGTTCTTC
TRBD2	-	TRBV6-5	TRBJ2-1	CASSSQGLAGGNNEQFF	TGTGCCAGCAGTTCCCAAGGACTAGCGGGAGGGAACAATGAGCAGTTCTTC
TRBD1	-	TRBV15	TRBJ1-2	CATSHRTGDGYTF	TGTGCCACCAGCCACCGGACAGGAGATGGCTACACCTTC
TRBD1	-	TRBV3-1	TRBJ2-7	CASSRKGTGSYEQYF	TGTGCCAGCAGCCGAAAGGGGACAGGCTCCTACGAGCAGTACTTC
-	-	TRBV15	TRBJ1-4	CATGQGTSYEKLFF	TGTGCCACCGGACAAGGAACCTCGTATGAAAAACTGTTTTTT
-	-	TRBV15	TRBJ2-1	CATSRDLKGEQFF	TGTGCCACCAGCAGAGATTTGAAGGGTGAGCAGTTCTTC
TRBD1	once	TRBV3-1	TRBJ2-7	CASSWSGQGSYEQYF	TGTGCCAGCAGCTGGAGCGGACAGGGATCCTACGAGCAGTACTTC
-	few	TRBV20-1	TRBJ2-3	CSASRQSDTQYF	TGCAGTGCTAGCCGTCAATCAGATACGCAGTATTTT
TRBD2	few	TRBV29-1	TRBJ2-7	CSVTSSGGKDYEQYF	TGCAGCGTCACATCTAGCGGCGGCAAAGACTACGAGCAGTACTTC
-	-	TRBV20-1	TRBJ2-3	CSARAGAGAPWETSTDTQYF	TGCAGTGCTAGAGCGGGGGCGGGGGCGCCCTGGGAAACTAGCACAGATACGCAGTATTTT
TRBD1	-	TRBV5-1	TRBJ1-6	CASSLEQGYSPLHF	TGCGCCAGCAGCTTGGAACAGGGGTACTCACCCCTCCACTTT
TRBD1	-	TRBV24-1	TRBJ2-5	CATRRDRGSNEQYF	TGTGCCACCAGACGGGACAGGGGGTCCAATGAGCAGTACTTC
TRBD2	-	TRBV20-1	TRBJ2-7	CSARRTSGHYEQYF	TGCAGTGCTAGGAGGACTAGCGGCCACTACGAGCAGTACTTC
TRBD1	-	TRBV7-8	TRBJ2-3	CASSLVTGTGSTQYF	TGTGCCAGCAGCTTAGTTACCGGGACAGGGAGTACGCAGTATTTT
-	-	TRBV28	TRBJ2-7	CASRFTGSRYEQYF	TGTGCCAGCAGATTCACAGGGTCACGATACGAGCAGTACTTC
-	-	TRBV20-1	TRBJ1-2	CSAPRAGIVNYGYTF	TGCAGTGCCCCAAGAGCGGGAATAGTTAACTATGGCTACACCTTC
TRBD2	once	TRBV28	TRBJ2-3	CASSYSGSLADTQYF	TGTGCCAGCAGTTATAGCGGGAGTTTGGCAGATACGCAGTATTTT
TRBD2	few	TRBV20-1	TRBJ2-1	CSATRGPAGDVEQFF	TGCAGTGCCACTAGGGGTCCAGCGGGAGATGTTGAGCAGTTCTTC
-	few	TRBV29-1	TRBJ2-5	CSVGDNVKTQYF	TGCAGCGTGGGGGACAACGTCAAGACCCAGTACTTC
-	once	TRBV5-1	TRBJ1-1	CASSLGPGGETEAFF	TGCGCCAGCAGCCTAGGACCCGGCGGGGAGACTGAAGCTTTCTTT
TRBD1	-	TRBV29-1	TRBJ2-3	CSVEYLDRDVLGATDTQYF	TGCAGCGTTGAATACCTCGACAGGGATGTGCTCGGGGCCACAGATACGCAGTATTTT
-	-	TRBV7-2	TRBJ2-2	CASSLDRGTGELFF	TGTGCCAGCAGCTTAGATAGGGGCACCGGGGAGCTGTTTTTT
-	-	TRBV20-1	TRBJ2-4	CSARIQERIQYF	TGCAGTGCGAGAATACAAGAGAGGATTCAGTACTTC
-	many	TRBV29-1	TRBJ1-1	CSVGAGISEAFF	TGCAGCGTTGGAGCAGGGATTTCTGAAGCTTTCTTT
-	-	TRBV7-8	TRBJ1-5	CAAGFSGNQPQHF	TGTGCCGCGGGGTTCTCGGGCAATCAGCCCCAGCATTTT
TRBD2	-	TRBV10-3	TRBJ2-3	CAISSPRGGTDTQYF	TGTGCCATCAGTTCTCCGCGGGGGGGCACAGATACGCAGTATTTT